The rows below give T cell receptor beta chains drawn from one sample of a study of human T cells and chemical hapten exposure. TCRdb re-called the RACE reads with MiXCR, one entry per CDR3 protein. The profile shows 35,000 to 50,000 distinct CDR3 sequences, 3.7% of them singletons. Sequenced sample: whole blood. These receptors were obtained from a human donor in good health. Some clones in this sample may be carry-over from other donors' samples. Each CDR3 is given with its conserved first and last residue. D genes are given only for firm matches. Rows give clone size only sometimes, using once, few, many, or a class for an expanded clone.

d_call	v_call	j_call	clone_size	cdr3_aa	cdr3_nt
.	TRBV11-2	TRBJ2-7	many	CASSLAAYEQYF	TGTGCCAGCAGCCTTGCGGCCTACGAGCAGTACTTC
.	TRBV29-1	TRBJ2-4	few	CSVGGEGTSFMDIQYF	TGCAGCGTCGGTGGTGAAGGAACTAGCTTCATGGACATTCAGTACTTC
.	TRBV5-1	TRBJ1-1	.	CASSWKQGGTEAFF	TGCGCCAGCAGCTGGAAGCAGGGAGGCACTGAAGCTTTCTTT
.	TRBV6-1	TRBJ2-7	many	CASRKTKDGITYEQYF	TGTGCCAGCAGGAAAACGAAGGACGGGATAACCTACGAGCAGTACTTC
.	TRBV7-9	TRBJ2-1	many	CASSLTGGNNEQFF	TGTGCCAGCAGCTTGACAGGAGGGAACAATGAGCAGTTCTTC
TRBD2	TRBV7-6	TRBJ2-1	few	CASSLAGGTYNEQFF	TGTGCCAGCAGCTTAGCGGGGGGGACCTACAATGAGCAGTTCTTC
.	TRBV25-1	TRBJ1-5	few	CASSERGVQPQHF	TGTGCCAGCAGTGAACGAGGGGTCCAGCCCCAGCATTTT
TRBD2	TRBV30	TRBJ2-5	many	CAWRSGTSGRLQETQYF	TGTGCCTGGAGATCCGGGACTAGCGGGAGGCTACAAGAGACCCAGTACTTC
.	TRBV18	TRBJ2-3	few	CASSPLQRQGGPDTQYF	TGTGCCAGCTCACCCCTACAGAGGCAGGGGGGACCCGATACGCAGTATTTT
TRBD2	TRBV27	TRBJ2-1	few	CASSRPRLASGYNEQFF	TGTGCCAGCAGTCGCCCCCGACTAGCGTCCGGGTACAATGAGCAGTTCTTC
.	TRBV27	TRBJ2-1	many	CASRNLGDEQFF	TGTGCCAGCAGAAACTTGGGGGATGAGCAGTTCTTC
.	TRBV4-2	TRBJ2-2	.	CASSQGGAASEIPNTGELFF	TGTGCCAGCAGCCAAGGGGGGGCGGCTAGCGAGATACCGAACACCGGGGAGCTGTTTTTT